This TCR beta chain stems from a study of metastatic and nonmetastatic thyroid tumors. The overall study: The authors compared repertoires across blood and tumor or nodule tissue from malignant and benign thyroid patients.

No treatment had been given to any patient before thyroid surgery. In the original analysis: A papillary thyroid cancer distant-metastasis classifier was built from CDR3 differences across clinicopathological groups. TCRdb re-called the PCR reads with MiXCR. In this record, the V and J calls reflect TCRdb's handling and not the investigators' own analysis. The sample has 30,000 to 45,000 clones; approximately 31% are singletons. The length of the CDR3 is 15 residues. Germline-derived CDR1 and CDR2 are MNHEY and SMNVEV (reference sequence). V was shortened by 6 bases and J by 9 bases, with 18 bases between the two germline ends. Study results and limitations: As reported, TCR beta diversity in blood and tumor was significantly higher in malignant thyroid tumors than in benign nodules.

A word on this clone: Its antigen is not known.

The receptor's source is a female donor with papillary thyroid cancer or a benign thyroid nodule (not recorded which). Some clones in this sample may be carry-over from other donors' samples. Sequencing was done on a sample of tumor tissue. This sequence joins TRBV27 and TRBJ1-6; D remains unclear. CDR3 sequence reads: CASRLTTESGSPLHF. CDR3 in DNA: TGTGCCAGCAGACTCACCACAGAATCGGGTTCACCCCTCCACTTT.